This T cell receptor beta chain was recorded in a study of identical twins (dated by TCRdb to the mid-2010s). For the wider study: TCR alpha and beta repertoires from monozygotic twins, unrelated adults of various ages and cord blood were deep-sequenced to test whether fetal clonotypes persist. To rule out contamination, replicate twin experiments were performed at different times with different library preparation protocols.

Broad study findings and their caveats: Fewer insertions were carried by abundant cord blood beta clonotypes, a similar but weaker trend appeared in young adult naive repertoires, and no such trend appeared in memory repertoires. Because the same donors could not be followed over many years, the conclusions depended on cross-sectional statistical analysis. Compared with coincidental sharing between unrelated individuals, out-of-frame TCR alpha sequences shared between twins had an excess of sequences with low generation probability. Out-of-frame TCR alpha sharing in monozygotic twins was systematically underestimated by recombination models, whereas sharing between unrelated individuals was in agreement with the recombination models. Invariant T cells such as MAIT and iNKT could partly confound zero-insertion analyses, although diverse VJ usage argued against such confounding for most clonotypes. Excess twin sharing in beta out-of-frame sequences was weaker because fewer shared sequences lowered the signal-to-noise ratio.

Every donor in the study was a healthy Caucasian. The twin cohort consisted of three pairs of female monozygotic twins, all aged about 18 to 29 years. Peripheral blood mononuclear cells were used as the source from which RNA for TCR libraries was isolated. Details on this clonotype: Its antigen remains unidentified. It has no much larger one-base neighbor in the sample; base qualities were not kept.

Receptors were amplified or captured by 5' RACE. Sequencing was carried out with an Illumina HiSeq 2000. A universal primer binding site was introduced by template switching, and a unique molecular identifier was present in the final cDNA, enabling accurate counting of TCR cDNA molecules. Specific primers in the conserved constant-segment region were used to synthesize first-strand cDNA for TCR alpha and beta chains. To control for contamination, every cDNA library was double barcoded, receiving both a SMART-Mk sample barcode and Illumina barcodes. TruSeq adapter sequences, together with Illumina sample barcodes, were added in two successive PCR steps. TCR alpha and beta cDNA libraries were sequenced on the Illumina HiSeq platform with custom primers. The source study handled its data this way. MiGEC processed the raw reads to extract unique molecular identifiers, while MiXCR was used to determine the CDR3 positions. For each individual, recombination models were inferred using an EM algorithm with the repgenHMM and IGoR tools. Shared clonotype analysis was performed with the tcR package in R, normalizing sharing by the product of cloneset sizes. Out-of-frame nonproductive sequences were analyzed to study raw recombination free of thymic and clonal selection effects. TCRdb trimmed public reads at Q25 via fastp, called clones via MiXCR and kept in-frame beta chains. Here each entry gathers all rows of one CDR3 protein and keeps the most common genes and DNA. None of the V and J calls come from the authors' own analysis; TCRdb made them. The sample data list 600,000 to 800,000 distinct CDR3 sequences, and around 20% of these were observed just once. The top ten clonotypes cover 4.3% of the sample.

V is reduced by 2 bases and J by 1 base, leaving a spacing of 20 bases between them. CDR1 MDHEN and CDR2 SYDVKM are derived from the germline V gene. The CDR3 covers 19 residues, taking in both the cysteine and the phenylalanine. Only CDR3 DNA is held: 57 bases, read in frame from base 1. This sample also belongs to another study, concerning T cells expressing NK-cell markers. The second publication reports: Fewer than ten donors provided sorted CD3+CD56+NKG2C+, CD3+CD56+NKG2C- and CD3+CD56-NKG2C+ T-cell subsets, whose TCR beta-chain repertoires were profiled. Seven of the eight sequenced donors were HCMV-seropositive and one was HCMV-seronegative. In several experiments an anti-gammadeltaTCR antibody was added to restrict sorting to alphabetaTCR-expressing T cells. For about 6 donors, the dominant CD3+CD56+NKG2C+ clonotypes were among the top 10 CD8+ clonotypes and accounted for roughly 1.0-7.5% of CD8+ T cells. Those dominant clonotypes were again the most abundant among CD3+CD56-NKG2C+ cells in a few donors, at 28.3-60.1%. Whether the expanded NKG2C-expressing T cell clones were specific for HCMV antigens remained unclear. The study sequenced eight donors, all healthy volunteers chosen at random: three men and five women. To determine HCMV serostatus, a commercial ELISA kit was used to detect HCMV-specific IgG in serum. For five or six donors, bulk peripheral blood T-cell repertoires were also sequenced from unsorted PBMC. MIGEC was used to demultiplex reads and group the reads by UMI, and MiTCR was used to assemble and quantify clonotypes. To exclude erroneous sequences, only TCR cDNA sequences supported by at least two reads were retained. The tcR package was used for downstream repertoire analysis, and clonotypes were matched between fractions using CDR3 nucleotide sequence together with V segment. Antigen specificity was annotated against VDJdb with VDJmatch, allowing one amino acid substitution in CDR3.

This TCR derives from a woman under 30 in good health. The sequencing sample was made of PBMCs. This sequence uses TRBV28 and TRBJ2-2; a tentative D match to TRBD2 spans 6 bases. The DNA sequence is as follows: TGTGCCAGCAGTTTAGCCATCGGAGGGTACAGCCGGAACACCGGGGAGCTGTTTTTT. Translated, it gives CASSLAIGGYSRNTGELFF.